This entry lists 32 T cell receptor beta chains sequenced from one sample in a study of T cells after yellow fever vaccination. TCRdb redid the calling of the 5' RACE reads with MiXCR, one entry per CDR3 protein. The sample gives roughly 250,000 distinct CDR3 sequences, 10% to 15% of which show up once; less than 0.55% is in the top ten. The sequencing used CD4+ T cells sorted from PBMCs, collected 45 days after the yellow fever booster vaccination. Source of these receptors: a man aged 25-45 years who received the YFV17D yellow fever vaccine.

This clonotype appeared a few times. The V call is TRBV27, the J call TRBJ2-5, with D tentatively TRBD2 (6 bases). The CDR3 length is 15 residues. Germline V CDR1 and CDR2: MNHEY, SMNVEV (reference sequence). V was clipped by 1 base and J by 4 bases, with 13 bases between them. CDR3 in amino acids: CASSLYDGGRETQYF. DNA for the CDR3: TGTGCCAGCAGTTTATACGACGGAGGGAGAGAGACCCAGTACTTC.

This clonotype has only a few counts. V usage is TRBV5-1 and J usage is TRBJ2-2; 8 bases match TRBD2. The germline CDR1 and CDR2 sequences are SGHRS and YFSETQ. The CDR3 loop spans 13 amino acids. V shed 4 bases, J shed 7 bases, and the junction held 3 bases outside the gene matches. The CDR3 protein is CASSATSGGELFF. The CDR3, as DNA: TGCGCCAGCAGCGCCACTAGCGGCGGGGAGCTGTTTTTT.

This clonotype has only a few counts. This chain uses TRBV20-1 with TRBJ2-1; 13 nucleotides align to TRBD2. Germline-derived CDR1 and CDR2 are DFQATT and SNEGSKA (reference sequence). The CDR3 runs 17 residues. V was pared by 5 bases and J by 9 bases, with 16 bases of the junction left unmatched. The CDR3 sequence is CSADPTSGRAEWGEQFF. CDR3 in DNA: TGCAGTGCTGACCCAACTAGCGGGAGGGCTGAATGGGGTGAGCAGTTCTTC.

This clonotype was observed a handful of times. This chain connects TRBV7-2 to TRBJ1-5; D is unresolved. V lost 3 bases, J lost 6 bases, and 6 bases lay in between. The CDR3 covers 12 residues. The germline gives CDR1 SGHTA, CDR2 FQGNSA. This CDR3 reads CASSLMGQPQHF. As DNA, the CDR3 is TGTGCCAGCAGCTTGATGGGTCAGCCCCAGCATTTT.

At least ten counts were recorded for this clonotype. This sequence joins TRBV7-6 and TRBJ2-5; 7 bases are shared with TRBD2. CDR1 is SGHVS, CDR2 FNYEAQ, per germline. V gave up 3 bases and J gave up 5 bases; unmatched junction bases: 0. The CDR3 totals 12 residues. The CDR3 DNA is TGTGCCAGCAGCTTCGGGGGGGAGACCCAGTACTTC. It is translated as CASSFGGETQYF.

The chain recombines TRBV7-8 with TRBJ2-1, with unresolved D. The V gene lost 1 base and the J gene lost 6 bases, with 7 bases spanning the gap. The CDR3 covers 13 residues. Per germline, CDR1 SGHVS and CDR2 FQNEAQ. CDR3 sequence (DNA): TGTGCCAGCAGCTTAGGATTAGTCAATGAGCAGTTCTTC. Translation gives CASSLGLVNEQFF.

The chain is built from TRBV20-1 and TRBJ2-3; D is ambiguous. Trimming cost V 3 bases and J 2 bases, with 6 bases left between them. This CDR3 spans 12 amino acids. CDR1 is DFQATT and CDR2 is SNEGSKA in the germline V gene (reference sequence). In nucleotides, the CDR3 is TGCAGTGCTAGGGACCACACAGATACGCAGTATTTT. This gives the protein CSARDHTDTQYF.

This clonotype was counted ten times or more. The chain is built from TRBV7-9 and TRBJ2-1, with TRBD1 matching over 7 bases. The CDR3 length is 11 residues. CDR1 and CDR2 (germline): SEHNR, FQNEAQ (reference sequence). The V and J ends lost 6 bases and 15 bases, in that order; junction bases with no gene match: 8. The CDR3 DNA follows: TGTGCCAGCAGACTACAGGGGTATTCGTTCTTC. The encoded protein is CASRLQGYSFF.

The chain has TRBV12-3 or TRBV12-4 and TRBJ2-1; TRBD2 matches 10 bases. This CDR3 contains 16 residues. J gave up 8 bases and V 4 bases, and 11 bases lay outside the gene matches. Here the CDR3 DNA reads TGTGCCAGCAGTTCTTCTCCGGGACTAGCGTGGGATGAGCAGTTCTTC. Amino acids: CASSSSPGLAWDEQFF.

Ten or more counts support this clonotype. The V and J genes are TRBV20-1 and TRBJ2-3; TRBD2 matches at 7 bases. This CDR3 contains 13 residues. The V segment lost 4 bases and the J segment 4 bases; nucleotides outside the gene matches: 5. In germline, CDR1 is DFQATT, CDR2 SNEGSKA (reference sequence). CDR3 sequence: CSATSGGADTQYF. CDR3 nucleotides: TGCAGTGCTACTTCGGGAGGAGCAGATACGCAGTATTTT.

The rearrangement uses TRBV18 and TRBJ2-7, with D tentatively TRBD2 (5 bases). Trimming removed 2 bases at V and 2 bases at J, with 13 bases between. Germline values: CDR1 KGHSH, CDR2 LQKENI. CDR3 length equals 15 residues. The CDR3 region is CASSPGPHGAYEQYF. DNA of the CDR3: TGTGCCAGCTCACCAGGACCCCACGGGGCCTACGAGCAGTACTTC.

This clonotype came up a few times. This chain connects TRBV21-1 to TRBJ1-1. TRBV21-1 is assigned pseudogene status. The CDR3 is 15 residues long. The CDR3 bases are TGTGCCAGCCCCAAACGGGGAGGGGGACGTACTGAAGCTTTCTTT. This sequence encodes CASPKRGGGRTEAFF.

This rearrangement joins TRBV15 to TRBJ2-1; the match to TRBD2 covers 10 bases. The CDR3 has 15 amino acids. Germline lookup yields CDR1 LNHNV and CDR2 YYDKDF (reference sequence). Losses at the gene ends were 0 bases for V and 10 bases for J; bases not matched to a gene: 6. CDR3 DNA: TGTGCCACCAGCAGAGATGCTAGCGGGAGTCGCGAGCAGTTCTTC. Translating gives CATSRDASGSREQFF.

This sequence joins TRBV5-1 and TRBJ2-3, with 11 bases lining up with TRBD2. The CDR3 contains 18 residues. Germline V gives CDR1 SGHRS, CDR2 YFSETQ. Germline trimming cut 0 bases from V and 2 bases from J; bases unmatched to any gene: 8. CDR3 residues: CASSLGLAGSRLTDTQYF. The CDR3 coding sequence is TGCGCCAGCAGCTTGGGACTAGCGGGATCTCGCCTCACAGATACGCAGTATTTT.

The CDR3 reads CASSYSKGGEFF. CDR3 nucleotide sequence: TGTGCCAGCAGTTACTCGAAAGGTGGAGAGTTCTTC. The chain combines TRBV6-5 with TRBJ2-1, with unresolved D. This CDR3 contains 12 residues. V lost 0 bases to trimming and J lost 14 bases, with 11 bases between them. CDR1 MNHEY and CDR2 SVGAGI come from the germline V gene.

The genes are TRBV20-1 and TRBJ2-7; no reliable D call. The germline V and J ends were trimmed by 0 bases and 3 bases, with 6 bases remaining between them. CDR1 and CDR2 (germline): DFQATT, SNEGSKA (reference sequence). The CDR3 runs to 12 residues. The CDR3 loop reads CSARDVSYEQYF. The CDR3 coding sequence is TGCAGTGCTAGAGATGTCAGCTACGAGCAGTACTTC.

This clonotype was recorded many times. This chain's CDR3 is CSARNPGTQSEQFF. The CDR3 nucleotides read TGCAGTGCTAGGAACCCCGGGACGCAGAGTGAGCAGTTCTTC. This chain joins TRBV20-1 and TRBJ2-1, with D perhaps given as TRBD1 or TRBD2 (5 bases each). This CDR3 has 14 amino acids. Germline values: CDR1 DFQATT, CDR2 SNEGSKA (reference sequence). With 3 bases removed from V and 9 bases from J, the gap between germline ends came to 18 bases.

The sample holds a few counts of this clonotype. The rearrangement joins TRBV6-1 to TRBJ2-7, with D unresolved. Germline lookup yields CDR1 MNHNS and CDR2 SASEGT. The CDR3 sequence is 14 residues long. Trimming removed 5 bases at V and 0 bases at J, with 11 bases between. The CDR3 DNA reads as TGTGCCAGCAGTCCCGCAATGAGCTCCTACGAGCAGTACTTC. It specifies CASSPAMSSYEQYF.

This clonotype has a handful of counts. The rearrangement uses TRBV6-5 and TRBJ2-7; 10 positions match TRBD1. From germline, CDR1 is MNHEY and CDR2 SVGAGI. The V segment lost 6 bases and the J segment 7 bases; nucleotides outside the gene matches: 3. The CDR3 is 12 amino acids. The CDR3: CASRTGGGEQYF. DNA for the CDR3: TGTGCCAGCAGGACAGGGGGCGGGGAGCAGTACTTC.

Only a few counts were recorded for this clonotype. The CDR3 nucleotides read TGCAGTACCCGAACTAGGAGGGAGTACAATGAGCAGTTCTTC. This sequence encodes CSTRTRREYNEQFF. This rearrangement joins TRBV20-1 to TRBJ2-1, with D tentatively TRBD2 (6 bases). The CDR3 is made up of 14 amino acids. Germline assignment: CDR1 DFQATT and CDR2 SNEGSKA (reference sequence). V lost 8 bases to trimming and J lost 4 bases, with 18 bases between them.

This clonotype was counted between two and nine times. The chain links TRBV29-1 to TRBJ2-5; D is perhaps TRBD1 (5 bases). Germline assignment: CDR1 SQVTM and CDR2 ANQGSEA. CDR3 length equals 15 residues. V was pared by 0 bases and J by 6 bases, with 17 bases between. Here the CDR3 reads CSVEDQAQGVKTQYF. The CDR3 nucleotides read TGCAGCGTTGAAGATCAGGCCCAGGGTGTGAAGACCCAGTACTTC. Drawing the rest from reference TRBV29-1 and TRBJ2-5, the complete variable domain is SAVISQKPSRDICQRGTSLTIQCQVDSQVTMMFWYRQQPGQSLTLIATANQGSEATYESGFVIDKFPISRPNLTFSTLTVSNMSPEDSSIYLCSVEDQAQGVKTQYFGPGTRLLVL.

This clonotype was counted ten times or more. This chain joins TRBV5-6 and TRBJ2-5; D not certain. V lost 0 bases, J lost 5 bases, and 14 bases lay in between. This CDR3 region has 15 residues. Germline CDR1 reads SGHDT; CDR2 reads YYEEEE. The CDR3 protein is CASSLDAQLWETQYF. CDR3 nucleotide sequence: TGTGCCAGCAGCTTGGATGCGCAGCTATGGGAGACCCAGTACTTC.

The V and J genes are TRBV6-5 and TRBJ1-2; possible D gene TRBD1, 6 bases. Trimming cost V 6 bases and J 8 bases, with 19 bases left between them. Germline V gene data show CDR1 as MNHEY and CDR2 as SVGAGI. CDR3 length equals 14 residues. The CDR3 here is CASSPVSGALGYTF. In DNA, the CDR3 is TGTGCCAGCAGCCCTGTGTCAGGGGCGCTGGGCTACACCTTC.

This clonotype was observed a few times. The genes are TRBV7-8 and TRBJ2-7; D gene unclear. The V end was cut by 11 bases, the J end by 2 bases, with 16 bases between. CDR1 and CDR2 (germline): SGHVS, FQNEAQ. CDR3 length equals 13 residues. The CDR3 reads CALGAVITYEQYF. Written as DNA, the CDR3 is TGTGCCCTGGGTGCGGTTATCACCTACGAGCAGTACTTC.

The J gene is TRBJ1-5, the V gene TRBV5-1, with D uncertain. The V gene lost 4 bases and the J gene lost 7 bases, with 12 bases spanning the gap. Per germline, CDR1 SGHRS and CDR2 YFSETQ. The CDR3 consists of 13 residues. The CDR3 here is CASSPDGLQPQHF. The CDR3 DNA reads as TGCGCCAGCAGCCCGGACGGTCTACAGCCCCAGCATTTT.

This clonotype turned up a few times. This chain uses TRBV20-1 with TRBJ2-2, with 10 bases fitting TRBD2. This CDR3 comprises 15 residues. The junction had 6 bases not matched to a gene; V was cut back by 6 bases and J by 2 bases. Germline V gene lookup returns CDR1 DFQATT and CDR2 SNEGSKA (reference sequence). The CDR3 DNA sequence: TGCAGTGCGCGACCTAGCGGGAGAAACACCGGGGAGCTGTTTTTT. Amino acids: CSARPSGRNTGELFF.

This clonotype was observed a handful of times. This sequence joins TRBV5-1 and TRBJ2-3; D is perhaps TRBD2 (6 bases). Germline V gene lookup returns CDR1 SGHRS and CDR2 YFSETQ. There are 14 residues in the CDR3. The germline V and J ends were trimmed by 0 bases and 4 bases, with 9 bases remaining between them. CDR3 DNA sequence: TGCGCCAGCAGCTTGGTTGTAGCGGCAGATACGCAGTATTTT. This sequence encodes CASSLVVAADTQYF.

This clonotype came up a few times. The chain has TRBV20-1 and TRBJ2-3; D uncertain. CDR3 size: 10 residues. Between the trimmed V and J ends, which lost 6 bases and 2 bases, there was a span of 3 bases. The germline V gene encodes CDR1 DFQATT and CDR2 SNEGSKA (reference sequence). The chain's CDR3 is CSADTDTQYF. CDR3 nucleotides: TGCAGTGCCGACACAGATACGCAGTATTTT.

The rearrangement links TRBV7-2 to TRBJ2-3; tentatively, D is TRBD2 (6 bases). The germline V gene encodes CDR1 SGHTA and CDR2 FQGNSA. This CDR3 region has 16 residues. Trimming removed 3 bases from V and 5 bases from J, with 18 bases in between. CDR3 bases: TGTGCCAGCAGCTTCGGGGGTTTGAAGGCACGAGATACGCAGTATTTT. Amino acids: CASSFGGLKARDTQYF.

The chain is built from TRBV5-4 and TRBJ2-7, with TRBD2 matching over 8 bases. Trimming cost V 1 base and J 2 bases; bases outside gene matches: 2. Germline CDR1 reads SGHNT; CDR2 reads YYREEE (reference sequence). The CDR3 runs to 14 residues. CDR3 bases: TGTGCCAGCAGCTTGTTTAGCGGGACCTACGAGCAGTACTTC. It yields the protein CASSLFSGTYEQYF.

The chain joins TRBV7-2 to TRBJ2-3, with D uncertain. Germline loops: CDR1 SGHTA, CDR2 FQGNSA. This CDR3 spans 13 amino acids. The ends were cut back, 1 base at V and 5 bases at J, with 7 bases in the middle. The CDR3 is CASSLGWGDTQYF. CDR3 bases: TGTGCCAGCAGCTTAGGGTGGGGAGATACGCAGTATTTT.

There are a few counts of this clonotype. This rearrangement joins TRBV29-1 to TRBJ2-2; D is unclear. V lost 6 bases, J lost 0 bases, and 11 bases lay in between. Germline V CDR1 and CDR2: SQVTM, ANQGSEA. CDR3 length: 14 amino acids. The CDR3 DNA follows: TGCAGCGTCGCGCCACTAACGAACACCGGGGAGCTGTTTTTT. This gives the protein CSVAPLTNTGELFF.